This TCR beta chain emerged from a study of neurological immune-mediated disorders. The unsorted libraries were prepared from 2 million PBMCs (stored at -80 C). Trimming took off 5 bases at V and 4 bases at J, with 13 bases between the two ends. CDR3 length: 13 residues. Per the germline V gene, CDR1 is DFQATT and CDR2 is SNEGSKA (reference sequence). This clonotype was detected ten times or more. Each CDR3 protein is one row after TCRdb ran MiXCR on the 5' RACE reads. Of fewer than 80,000 distinct CDR3 sequences listed, roughly 5% are singletons. The source is a woman aged 30 to 39 with multiple sclerosis. Specimen: PBMCs. The chain recombines TRBV20-1 with TRBJ2-3; perhaps TRBD1 as D (6 bases). The CDR3 here is CSAVRDTSDTQYF. CDR3 bases: TGCAGTGCTGTTAGGGACACATCAGATACGCAGTATTTT.